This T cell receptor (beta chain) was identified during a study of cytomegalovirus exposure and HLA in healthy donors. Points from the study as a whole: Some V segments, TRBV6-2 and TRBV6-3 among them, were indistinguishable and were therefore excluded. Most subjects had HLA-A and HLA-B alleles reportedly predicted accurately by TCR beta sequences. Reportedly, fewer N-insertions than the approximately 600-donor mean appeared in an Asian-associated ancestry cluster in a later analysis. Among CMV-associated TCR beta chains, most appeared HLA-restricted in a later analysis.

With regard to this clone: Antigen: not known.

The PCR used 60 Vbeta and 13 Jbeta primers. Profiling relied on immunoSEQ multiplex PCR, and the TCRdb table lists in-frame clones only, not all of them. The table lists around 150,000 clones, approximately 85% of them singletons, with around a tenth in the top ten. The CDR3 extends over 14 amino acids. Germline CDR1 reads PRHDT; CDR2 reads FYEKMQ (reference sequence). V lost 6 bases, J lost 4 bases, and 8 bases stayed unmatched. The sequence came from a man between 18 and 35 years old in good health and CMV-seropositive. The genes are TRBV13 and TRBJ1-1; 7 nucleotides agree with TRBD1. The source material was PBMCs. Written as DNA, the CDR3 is TGTGCCAGCAGTCAAGAATCAGGGGGCACTGAAGCTTTCTTT. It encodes CASSQESGGTEAFF.